These T cell receptor beta chains were read from a single sample in a study of OX40 agonist ivuxolimab in advanced cancers. Clones were sequenced by immunoSEQ multiplex PCR, and TCRdb holds only the in-frame ones, with some missing. The table has about 18,000 clones, 75% to 90% seen once. The sequencing here drew on CD4+ or CD8+ T cells sorted from blood, taken in a trial of the OX40 agonist ivuxolimab. Receptors were obtained from an adult with an advanced solid tumor such as melanoma, head and neck, liver or kidney cancer. The CDR3 runs from the conserved cysteine through the conserved F or W. Each record gives: V gene, clone size, J gene, D gene, CDR3 protein, CDR3 DNA. A D gene is named only where the DNA matches it firmly. Part of the rows lack a size; the others show once, few, many or a class for expanded clones.

TRBV9	-	TRBJ2-1	-	CASSVGGGEQFF	TGTGCCAGCAGCGTGGGCGGAGGTGAGCAGTTCTTC
TRBV2	-	TRBJ2-7	-	CATGPSYEQYF	TGTGCCACCGGGCCGTCCTACGAGCAGTACTTC
TRBV19	-	TRBJ2-2	-	CASSPGALGELFF	TGTGCCAGTAGTCCCGGGGCACTCGGGGAGCTGTTTTTT
TRBV27	-	TRBJ2-3	-	CASSASGGITDTQYF	TGTGCCAGCAGTGCCTCGGGCGGGATAACAGATACGCAGTATTTT
TRBV7-9	-	TRBJ2-7	-	CASSSPGHNYEQYF	TGTGCCAGCAGCTCTCCGGGACACAACTACGAGCAGTACTTC
TRBV19	-	TRBJ2-3	-	CASSIGQSGTDTQYF	TGTGCCAGTAGTATTGGACAGTCGGGCACAGATACGCAGTATTTT
TRBV4-1	-	TRBJ1-5	-	CASSPGLNQPQHF	TGCGCCAGCAGCCCGGGCCTGAATCAGCCCCAGCATTTT
TRBV5-1	-	TRBJ1-2	-	CASSPGRRAGIGYTF	TGCGCCAGCAGCCCTGGACGAAGGGCTGGAATTGGCTACACCTTC
TRBV27	-	TRBJ1-5	TRBD1	CASSPGQGDNQPQHF	TGTGCCAGCAGCCCCGGACAGGGAGACAATCAGCCCCAGCATTTT
TRBV27	-	TRBJ2-6	TRBD2	CASSPLASGRSGANVLTF	TGTGCCAGCAGTCCCCTAGCTAGCGGGAGATCAGGGGCCAACGTCCTGACTTTC
TRBV5-6	few	TRBJ2-7	-	CASSSASAYEQYF	TGTGCCAGCAGCTCGGCTAGCGCCTACGAGCAGTACTTC
TRBV19	-	TRBJ2-3	-	CASSIGAGLTDTQYF	TGTGCCAGTAGTATAGGAGCGGGCCTCACAGATACGCAGTATTTT
TRBV4-1	-	TRBJ2-7	-	CASSQDRSYEQYF	TGCGCCAGCAGCCAAGATCGGAGCTACGAGCAGTACTTC
TRBV5-6	-	TRBJ2-1	TRBD2	CASSELAGGRVDEQFF	TGTGCCAGCAGCGAACTAGCGGGGGGGCGAGTCGATGAGCAGTTCTTC
TRBV7-9	-	TRBJ2-1	TRBD1	CASSLGTGLANEQFF	TGTGCCAGCAGCTTAGGGACAGGGCTCGCAAATGAGCAGTTCTTC
TRBV27	-	TRBJ1-1	-	CASSGWGEKGTEAFF	TGTGCCAGCAGTGGGTGGGGGGAGAAGGGGACTGAAGCTTTCTTT
TRBV7-6	-	TRBJ2-1	TRBD2	CASSLSTAGVTYGEQFF	TGTGCCAGCAGCTTATCAACAGCGGGGGTGACATATGGTGAGCAGTTCTTC
TRBV19	few	TRBJ2-4	TRBD1	CASSAQGAVAKNIQYF	TGTGCCAGTAGCGCACAGGGGGCTGTAGCCAAAAACATTCAGTACTTC
TRBV2	once	TRBJ2-7	-	CASSDSSETLYEQYF	TGTGCCAGCAGTGACTCTTCAGAGACCCTCTACGAGCAGTACTTC
TRBV11-1	-	TRBJ2-3	-	CASSLGSGAPRDTQYF	TGTGCCAGCAGCTTAGGATCGGGGGCCCCCCGGGATACGCAGTATTTT
TRBV19	once	TRBJ2-7	-	CASSAAARGEQYF	TGTGCCAGTAGTGCAGCCGCGAGGGGCGAGCAGTACTTC
TRBV7-2	once	TRBJ2-1	-	CASSFSMNEQFF	TGTGCCAGCAGCTTTAGTATGAATGAGCAGTTCTTC
TRBV27	-	TRBJ2-3	-	CASSDRIEGTDTQYF	TGTGCCAGCAGTGACAGGATAGAGGGCACAGATACGCAGTATTTT
TRBV21-1	-	TRBJ2-1	-	CASSKARRGASNEQFF	TGTGCCAGCAGCAAAGCGCGGCGGGGGGCCAGCAATGAGCAGTTCTTC
TRBV4-1	-	TRBJ2-1	-	CASSQDDSVNEQFF	TGCGCCAGCAGCCAAGATGACAGCGTAAATGAGCAGTTCTTC
TRBV7-9	-	TRBJ1-2	-	CASSFLGGGDYGYTF	TGTGCCAGCAGCTTTTTAGGGGGAGGGGACTATGGCTACACCTTC
TRBV6-4	-	TRBJ2-3	TRBD2	CASEREIGTQYF	TGTGCCAGCGAGCGGGAGATTGGTACGCAGTATTTT
TRBV28	-	TRBJ1-2	-	CASSPPSDFKGYTF	TGTGCCAGCAGTCCACCATCGGATTTTAAAGGCTACACCTTC
TRBV28	-	TRBJ1-3	TRBD1	CASSLRGTGRPSYF	TGTGCCAGCAGTTTAAGAGGGACAGGCAGGCCATCATATTTT
TRBV7-9	once	TRBJ2-7	-	CASSLVKDYEQYF	TGTGCCAGCAGCTTAGTCAAGGACTACGAGCAGTACTTC
TRBV6-5	-	TRBJ2-3	TRBD2	CASTKRGGGDTQYF	TGTGCCAGCACCAAGCGGGGGGGCGGAGATACGCAGTATTTT
TRBV27	-	TRBJ2-7	-	CASSWTARAYEQYF	TGTGCCAGCAGTTGGACTGCGAGGGCCTACGAGCAGTACTTC
TRBV30	-	TRBJ2-7	-	CAWCWTEVIYEQYF	TGTGCCTGGTGTTGGACAGAAGTAATCTACGAGCAGTACTTC
TRBV10-2	-	TRBJ2-7	TRBD2	CASTSGRSYEQYF	TGCGCCAGCACTAGCGGGAGATCCTACGAGCAGTACTTC
TRBV4-1	-	TRBJ2-7	TRBD2	CASSQEPGLAGGVQYF	TGCGCCAGCAGCCAAGAACCGGGACTAGCGGGAGGGGTGCAGTACTTC
TRBV23-1	-	TRBJ1-2	-	CASSLSPRDYGYTF	TGCGCCAGCAGTCTAAGCCCGAGAGACTATGGCTACACCTTC
TRBV19	-	TRBJ2-5	-	CASSTYLKETQYF	TGTGCCAGTAGTACCTACCTCAAAGAGACCCAGTACTTC
TRBV6-8	-	TRBJ2-1	-	CASSELGMSNEQFF	TGTGCCAGCAGTGAGCTGGGGATGAGTAATGAGCAGTTCTTC
TRBV7-8	-	TRBJ2-1	TRBD2	CASSFLLAGGGDEQFF	TGTGCCAGCAGCTTCCTACTAGCGGGGGGCGGGGATGAGCAGTTCTTC
TRBV7-2	-	TRBJ1-4	-	CASSLTGSTNEKLFF	TGTGCCAGCAGCCTGACCGGGTCAACTAATGAAAAACTGTTTTTT
TRBV6-1	-	TRBJ1-4	-	CASSEMARYEKLFF	TGTGCCAGCAGTGAAATGGCCAGATATGAAAAACTGTTTTTT
TRBV6-1	-	TRBJ2-1	-	CASSDGGLGYEQFF	TGTGCCAGCAGTGATGGTGGTTTGGGGTATGAGCAGTTCTTC
TRBV6-1	-	TRBJ2-3	TRBD2	CASAPLAGGTDTQYF	TGTGCCAGCGCCCCCCTAGCGGGGGGCACAGATACGCAGTATTTT
TRBV19	-	TRBJ2-2	TRBD1	CASTDRDRGFTGELFF	TGTGCCAGTACCGATAGGGACAGGGGGTTTACCGGGGAGCTGTTTTTT
TRBV28	-	TRBJ2-1	-	CASSLSNEQFF	TGTGCCAGCAGCCTTAGCAATGAGCAGTTCTTC
TRBV7-8	-	TRBJ1-2	-	CASRPETANYGYTF	TGTGCCAGCAGACCCGAGACAGCTAACTATGGCTACACCTTC
TRBV27	-	TRBJ1-5	-	CASSLSQYSNQPQHF	TGTGCCAGCAGTTTATCCCAGTATAGCAATCAGCCCCAGCATTTT
TRBV27	-	TRBJ1-1	-	CASSPSQSNVEAFF	TGTGCCAGCAGTCCATCCCAGAGCAACGTTGAAGCTTTCTTT
TRBV9	-	TRBJ2-7	TRBD2	CASSPGGDEQYF	TGTGCCAGCAGCCCGGGGGGGGACGAGCAGTACTTC
TRBV9	-	TRBJ2-4	TRBD2	CASSPGLGNIQYF	TGTGCCAGCAGCCCCGGACTAGGCAACATTCAGTACTTC
TRBV4-1	-	TRBJ2-7	TRBD1	CASSQGQGGNYEQYF	TGCGCCAGCAGCCAGGGACAGGGCGGTAATTACGAGCAGTACTTC
TRBV9	many	TRBJ2-3	TRBD2	CASSGPQAGATDTQYF	TGTGCCAGCAGCGGGCCCCAAGCGGGGGCCACAGATACGCAGTATTTT
TRBV7-2	-	TRBJ2-3	TRBD2	CASSPRSTSGALQGQYF	TGTGCCAGCAGCCCAAGGTCGACTAGCGGGGCTCTACAAGGGCAGTATTTT
TRBV4-1	-	TRBJ1-2	-	CASSPSGSNYGYTF	TGCGCCAGCAGCCCGTCAGGGTCCAACTATGGCTACACCTTC
TRBV19	-	TRBJ2-1	TRBD2	CASSMGGNEQFF	TGTGCCAGTAGTATGGGAGGGAATGAGCAGTTCTTC
TRBV5-1	-	TRBJ1-1	-	CASNRGFGGTEAFF	TGCGCCAGCAACCGGGGATTTGGGGGCACTGAAGCTTTCTTT
TRBV5-6	-	TRBJ1-1	-	CASSYGTNTEAFF	TGTGCCAGCAGCTACGGGACGAACACTGAAGCTTTCTTT
TRBV5-1	-	TRBJ2-1	-	CASRSGQTNEQFF	TGCGCCAGCAGATCTGGCCAGACCAATGAGCAGTTCTTC
TRBV5-6	-	TRBJ2-3	-	CASSLTISPSTDTQYF	TGTGCCAGCAGCTTGACTATCAGCCCTAGCACAGATACGCAGTATTTT